This TCR beta chain emerged from a study of identical twins. The germline CDR1 and CDR2 sequences are SGHAT and FQNNGV. CDR3 length: 13 residues. Deletions cut 5 bases from V and 6 bases from J, with 14 bases between. Each CDR3 protein is one row after TCRdb ran MiXCR on the 5' RACE reads. The sample lists hundreds of thousands of distinct CDR3 sequences, 18% occurring once. General study points: Abundant beta clonotypes from cord blood had fewer insertions, unlike memory repertoires, which showed none. Excess sharing by twins proved weaker in beta out-of-frame sequences.

Points on this clonotype: Its antigen is not known.

The sample also formed part of further work on T cells expressing NK-cell markers. As that study records: CD8+ T cells in a handful of donors included dominant NKG2C+ clonotypes at about 1.0-7.5%. Once again these clonotypes came out on top in the CD3+CD56-NKG2C+ fraction of a few donors.

This clonotype was sampled from a woman under 30 in good health. Sequencing was performed on PBMCs. V usage is TRBV11-2 and J usage is TRBJ2-7; D is perhaps TRBD2 (6 bases). CDR3 sequence reads: CASSPRPGVEQYF. The CDR3 coding sequence is TGTGCCAGCAGCCCCCGCCCGGGGGTCGAGCAGTACTTC.